The rows below give T cell receptor beta chains drawn from one sample of a study of control samples from healthy donors and cancer patients. Sequencing used immunoSEQ multiplex PCR; TCRdb keeps in-frame clones, though not all of them. Among some 71,000 clones listed, 87% were seen once. The specimen sequenced was PBMCs. The receptors were sampled from a woman in her 50s with head and neck cancer. Each CDR3 is given with its conserved first and last residue. The D gene is left open where the match is weak. Where a row states a size, it is once, few, many or the class of an expanded clone; other rows omit it.

>TRBJ1-5|TRBV3-1/TRBV3-2|NA|few
CASSQGWGSNQPQHF
TGTGCCAGCAGCCAGGGATGGGGGTCCAATCAGCCCCAGCATTTT
>TRBJ1-1|TRBV5-1|NA|once
CASRGTEAFF
TGCGCCAGCAGGGGGACTGAAGCTTTCTTT
>TRBJ2-3|TRBV4-2|NA|NA
CASSQDRGTDTQYF
TGTGCCAGCAGCCAAGATCGGGGAACAGATACGCAGTATTTT
>TRBJ2-1|TRBV12-3/TRBV12-4|NA|once
CATAGSYNEQFF
TGTGCCACCGCGGGATCATACAATGAGCAGTTCTTC
>TRBJ2-3|TRBV7-8|NA|NA
CASSSPLADTQYF
TGTGCCAGCAGCTCCCCCTTAGCGGATACGCAGTATTTT
>TRBJ1-2|TRBV6-5|TRBD1|NA
CASSPTGGLGYTF
TGTGCCAGCAGCCCAACAGGGGGTCTTGGCTACACCTTC
>TRBJ1-2|TRBV6-1|NA|NA
CASSEAGDRGYTF
TGTGCCAGCAGTGAAGCGGGGGATCGGGGCTACACCTTC
>TRBJ1-1|TRBV19|NA|NA
CASSIKGVTEAFF
TGTGCCAGTAGTATAAAGGGGGTCACTGAAGCTTTCTTT
>TRBJ2-2|TRBV10-2|TRBD2|NA
CASSGTSGGRGELFF
TGCGCCAGCAGTGGGACTAGCGGGGGCCGCGGGGAGCTGTTTTTT
>TRBJ1-1|TRBV2|NA|NA
CASIRNTEAFF
TGTGCCAGCATCAGGAACACTGAAGCTTTCTTT
>TRBJ2-5|TRBV5-1|TRBD1|once
CASSSGQGQETQYF
TGCGCCAGCAGCTCAGGACAGGGTCAAGAGACCCAGTACTTC
>TRBJ2-1|TRBV30|TRBD2|NA
CAWSDQAGFGDNEQFF
TGTGCCTGGAGTGACCAAGCGGGGTTCGGAGACAATGAGCAGTTCTTC
>TRBJ2-3|TRBV5-4|TRBD2|NA
CASSLAGRGDTDTQYF
TGTGCCAGCAGCTTGGCGGGGCGGGGGGATACAGATACGCAGTATTTT
>TRBJ1-1|TRBV7-2|NA|once
CASSLVRQGSEAFF
TGTGCCAGCAGCTTAGTTCGGCAGGGAAGTGAAGCTTTCTTT
>TRBJ1-2|TRBV12-3/TRBV12-4|TRBD1|NA
CASSSGQNYGYTF
TGTGCCAGCAGTTCGGGACAGAACTATGGCTACACCTTC
>TRBJ2-3|TRBV15|NA|NA
CATSRDTFSDTQYF
TGTGCCACCAGCAGAGACACCTTCTCAGATACGCAGTATTTT
>TRBJ1-5|TRBV28|TRBD1|NA
CASNVGQGTQPQHF
TGTGCCAGCAACGTGGGACAGGGGACCCAGCCCCAGCATTTT
>TRBJ1-4|TRBV28|TRBD1|NA
CASSPPGTVKEKLFF
TGTGCCAGCAGTCCACCCGGGACAGTAAAAGAAAAACTGTTTTTT
>TRBJ2-2|TRBV10-3|NA|NA
CAISEVTTRGELFF
TGTGCCATCAGTGAGGTGACTACACGCGGGGAGCTGTTTTTT
>TRBJ2-4|TRBV11-2|NA|NA
CASRSSGLAKNIQYF
TGTGCCAGCAGATCCTCGGGACTAGCCAAAAACATTCAGTACTTC
>TRBJ2-1|TRBV19|TRBD2|NA
CASSIVAGGNNEQFF
TGTGCCAGTAGTATCGTAGCGGGGGGGAACAATGAGCAGTTCTTC
>TRBJ1-5|TRBV6-2/TRBV6-3|TRBD1|once
CASSYWDRGDQPQHF
TGTGCCAGCAGTTACTGGGACAGGGGAGATCAGCCCCAGCATTTT
>TRBJ1-2|TRBV5-3|NA|NA
CARSYLRGRGYTF
TGTGCCAGAAGCTATCTTCGTGGCCGCGGCTACACCTTC
>TRBJ1-2|TRBV3-1/TRBV3-2|TRBD1|NA
CASSQDKGTANYGYTF
TGTGCCAGCAGCCAAGATAAAGGGACAGCTAACTATGGCTACACCTTC
>TRBJ2-3|TRBV30|NA|NA
CAWSVRAGKTDTQYF
TGTGCCTGGAGTGTACGGGCAGGCAAGACAGATACGCAGTATTTT
>TRBJ2-7|TRBV6-5|TRBD1|NA
CASTTGQTVRGEQYF
TGTGCCAGCACCACGGGACAGACAGTCCGAGGGGAGCAGTACTTC
>TRBJ2-7|TRBV5-1|NA|NA
CASSLVSLSYEQYF
TGCGCCAGCAGCTTGGTTTCCCTCTCCTACGAGCAGTACTTC
>TRBJ2-5|TRBV7-3|NA|NA
CASSLFGGQETQYF
TGTGCCAGCAGCTTATTTGGGGGCCAAGAGACCCAGTACTTC
>TRBJ1-3|TRBV5-6|NA|NA
CASSPTGRLAGNTIYF
TGTGCCAGCAGCCCGACAGGCAGGTTGGCTGGAAACACCATATATTTT
>TRBJ2-6|TRBV19|NA|NA
CASSPRGGGANVLTF
TGTGCCAGTAGTCCCCGGGGTGGTGGGGCCAACGTCCTGACTTTC
>TRBJ1-5|TRBV6-5|TRBD1|NA
CASSRQGWQPQHF
TGTGCCAGCAGTCGACAGGGGTGGCAGCCCCAGCATTTT
>TRBJ1-2|TRBV2|NA|few
CASMGETETYGYTF
TGTGCCAGCATGGGCGAGACAGAGACCTATGGCTACACCTTC
>TRBJ2-5|TRBV9|NA|medium-sized
CASSVGGSEETQYF
TGTGCCAGCAGCGTAGGAGGTTCTGAAGAGACCCAGTACTTC
>TRBJ1-1|TRBV6-5|NA|NA
CASSYSEKGRNTEAFF
TGTGCCAGCAGTTACTCGGAGAAGGGTAGGAACACTGAAGCTTTCTTT
>TRBJ1-4|TRBV5-6|NA|NA
CASSRPAGREKLFF
TGTGCCAGCAGCCGACCGGCGGGGCGAGAAAAACTGTTTTTT
>TRBJ2-5|TRBV6-6|TRBD2|medium-sized
CATEQRGQETQYF
TGTGCCACCGAGCAGCGGGGCCAAGAGACCCAGTACTTC
>TRBJ1-2|TRBV27|NA|NA
CASSLGRPLGGYGYTF
TGTGCCAGCAGTTTGGGTAGGCCCCTCGGGGGCTATGGCTACACCTTC
>TRBJ2-5|TRBV4-1|NA|NA
CASSQVATSTETQYF
TGCGCCAGCAGCCAAGTGGCGACTAGTACAGAGACCCAGTACTTC
>TRBJ2-3|TRBV11-1|NA|few
CASGPLVRAHDTQYF
TGTGCCAGCGGGCCACTAGTTCGTGCACATGATACGCAGTATTTT
>TRBJ2-3|TRBV5-1|TRBD1|NA
CASSVEGATDTQYF
TGCGCCAGCAGCGTCGAGGGGGCCACAGATACGCAGTATTTT
>TRBJ1-1|TRBV28|TRBD1|NA
CGGQGARGTEAFF
TGTGGCGGACAGGGGGCGCGGGGCACTGAAGCTTTCTTT
>TRBJ2-7|TRBV2|NA|NA
CASSEAPDAYEQYF
TGTGCCAGCAGTGAAGCCCCGGACGCCTACGAGCAGTACTTC
>TRBJ1-5|TRBV11-2|NA|NA
CASSLEGGANQPQHF
TGTGCCAGCAGCTTAGAGGGGGGGGCCAATCAGCCCCAGCATTTT
>TRBJ1-2|TRBV7-8|NA|NA
CASSSGARLYGYTF
TGTGCCAGCAGCTCCGGGGCCAGACTCTATGGCTACACCTTC
>TRBJ1-2|TRBV6-6|NA|NA
CASSSLLGGYTF
TGTGCCAGCAGTTCCCTTTTGGGTGGCTACACCTTC
>TRBJ1-1|TRBV2|NA|NA
CASSRGRNTEAFF
TGTGCCAGCAGCCGCGGTCGGAACACTGAAGCTTTCTTT
>TRBJ1-1|TRBV9|TRBD1|NA
CASSVATMGAGGRMNTEAFF
TGTGCCAGCAGCGTAGCTACGATGGGGGCAGGGGGCCGCATGAACACTGAAGCTTTCTTT
>TRBJ2-5|TRBV3-1/TRBV3-2|TRBD2|NA
CASSQALAGSGETQYF
TGTGCCAGCAGCCAAGCACTAGCGGGGTCGGGGGAGACCCAGTACTTC
>TRBJ2-2|TRBV12-3/TRBV12-4|NA|NA
CASSLAGRGELFF
TGTGCCAGCAGTTTAGCAGGGAGAGGGGAGCTGTTTTTT
>TRBJ1-3|TRBV13|TRBD1|once
CASSLDRGSKGNTIYF
TGTGCCAGCAGCTTGGACAGGGGGTCGAAAGGAAACACCATATATTTT
>TRBJ2-2|TRBV5-1|TRBD2|NA
CASSLAGLNTGELFF
TGCGCCAGCAGCTTGGCGGGACTAAACACCGGGGAGCTGTTTTTT
>TRBJ1-6|TRBV19|NA|few
CASSWGYNSPLHF
TGTGCCAGTTCCTGGGGGTATAATTCACCCCTCCACTTT
>TRBJ1-3|TRBV25-1|NA|NA
CASSEAGSGNTIYF
TGTGCCAGCAGTGAAGCGGGCTCTGGAAACACCATATATTTT